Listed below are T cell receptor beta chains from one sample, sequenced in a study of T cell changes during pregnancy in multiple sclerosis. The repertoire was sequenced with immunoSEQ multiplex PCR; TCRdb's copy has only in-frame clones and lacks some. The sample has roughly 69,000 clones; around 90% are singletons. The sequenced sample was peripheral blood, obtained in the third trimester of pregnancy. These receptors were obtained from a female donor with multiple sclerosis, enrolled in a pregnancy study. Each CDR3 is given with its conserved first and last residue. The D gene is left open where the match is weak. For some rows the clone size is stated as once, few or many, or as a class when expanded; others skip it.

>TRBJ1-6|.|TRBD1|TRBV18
CASSPRQGRGSPLHF
TGTGCCAGCTCACCTCGACAGGGTCGGGGTTCACCCCTCCACTTT
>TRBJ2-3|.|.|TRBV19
CASSRDTGTDTQYF
TGTGCCAGTAGCCGAGATACAGGCACAGATACGCAGTATTTT
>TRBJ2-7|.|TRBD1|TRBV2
CASRDRWAVYEQYF
TGTGCCAGCCGGGACAGGTGGGCAGTCTACGAGCAGTACTTC
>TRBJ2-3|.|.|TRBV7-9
CASSFPSTDTQYF
TGTGCCAGCAGCTTCCCTAGCACAGATACGCAGTATTTT
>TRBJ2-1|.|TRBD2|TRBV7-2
CASSRGGTSGGNEQFF
TGTGCCAGCAGCCGAGGTGGGACTAGCGGGGGAAATGAGCAGTTCTTC
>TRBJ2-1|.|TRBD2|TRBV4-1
CASSQAPGRGAGGSYNEQFF
TGCGCCAGCAGCCAAGCCCCCGGACGGGGAGCGGGGGGGTCCTACAATGAGCAGTTCTTC
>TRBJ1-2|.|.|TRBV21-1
CASSKGPFGQGNGYTF
.
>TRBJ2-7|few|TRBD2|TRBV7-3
CASSSGTSGGKQYF
TGTGCCAGCAGCTCCGGGACTAGCGGTGGCAAGCAGTACTTC
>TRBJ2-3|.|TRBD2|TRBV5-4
CASSSPSGGTTDTQYF
TGTGCCAGCAGCTCCCCTAGCGGGGGGACCACAGATACGCAGTATTTT
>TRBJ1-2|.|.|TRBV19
CASSIGGADGYTF
TGTGCCAGTAGTATTGGAGGGGCGGACGGCTACACCTTC
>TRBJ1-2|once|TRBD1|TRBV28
CASSLPGGHYGYTF
TGTGCCAGCAGTCTTCCAGGGGGCCACTATGGCTACACCTTC
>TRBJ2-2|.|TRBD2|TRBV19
CASNPGGGLAGELFF
TGTGCCAGTAACCCCGGGGGAGGGTTGGCCGGGGAGCTGTTTTTT
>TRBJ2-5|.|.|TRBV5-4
CASSPHFRPHVETQYF
TGTGCCAGCAGCCCACACTTCAGGCCTCATGTAGAGACCCAGTACTTC
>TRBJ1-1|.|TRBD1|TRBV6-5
CASSYGTGSTEAFF
TGTGCCAGCAGTTACGGGACAGGGAGCACTGAAGCTTTCTTT
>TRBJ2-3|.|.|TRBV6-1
CASSEARGFTDTQYF
TGTGCCAGCAGTGAAGCACGGGGTTTCACAGATACGCAGTATTTT
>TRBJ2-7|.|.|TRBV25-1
CASSVAPTEQYF
TGTGCCAGCAGTGTCGCTCCCACTGAGCAGTACTTC
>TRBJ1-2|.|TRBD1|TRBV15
CATSARQGYGYTF
TGTGCCACCAGCGCCAGACAGGGCTATGGCTACACCTTC